Listed here are 26 T cell receptor beta chains from one sample, sequenced in a study of blood T cells in healthy people across ages. Primed by a sample-barcoded 5' primer and a J-beta primer mix, a second PCR proceeded for roughly 6 to 12 cycles. TCRdb processed the 5' RACE reads anew with MiXCR; each CDR3 protein has one entry. The sample holds 540,000 or so distinct CDR3 sequences, roughly 29% seen once. The source material was blood. These TCRs come from a woman aged 70 to 79 in good health.

J is TRBJ1-1 and V is TRBV7-2; possible D gene TRBD1, 6 bases. V lost 2 bases, J lost 5 bases, and 12 bases lay in between. Germline V gene data show CDR1 as SGHTA and CDR2 as FQGNSA. The CDR3 is made up of 14 amino acids. CDR3 DNA: TGTGCCAGCAGCTTATCCGGAGGGGGAACTGAAGCTTTCTTT. Amino acids: CASSLSGGGTEAFF.

This clonotype occurred a few times. The rearrangement links TRBV29-1 to TRBJ2-4; 7 bases match TRBD1. Germline V gene data show CDR1 as SQVTM and CDR2 as ANQGSEA. The V segment lost 0 bases and the J segment 2 bases; nucleotides outside the gene matches: 1. The CDR3 runs 14 residues. CDR3 nucleotides: TGCAGCGTTGAAGAGACAGGGACCAAAAACATTCAGTACTTC. Protein sequence: CSVEETGTKNIQYF.

The chain employs TRBV4-2 and TRBJ1-5; no firm D call. The CDR3 runs to 15 residues. V lost 0 bases to trimming and J lost 6 bases, with 12 bases between them. CDR1 and CDR2 (germline): LGHNA, YNFKEQ. The CDR3 coding sequence is TGTGCCAGCAGCCAAGAAGCCTCCGGGAGTCAGCCCCAGCATTTT. It is translated as CASSQEASGSQPQHF.

The chain has TRBV10-3 and TRBJ1-2; 11 nucleotides match TRBD1. Trimming removed 0 bases from V and 8 bases from J; junction bases left unmatched: 5. There are 15 residues in the CDR3. CDR1 ENHRY and CDR2 SYGVKD come from the germline V gene. The CDR3 coding sequence is TGTGCCATCAGTGAGTCCGGACAGGGGGCTCACGGCTACACCTTC. Its translation: CAISESGQGAHGYTF.

In regard to this clonotype: An end of the junction does not agree with germline; a read error may underlie this. The chain links TRBV4-3 to TRBJ2-7, with 12 bases fitting TRBD2. CDR1 is LGHNA and CDR2 is YSLEER in the germline V gene. The CDR3 is 17 amino acids. The CDR3 region has the DNA TGCGCCAGCAGCCAAGATCTAGCGGGGGGGCTTAATTACGGGCAGTACTTC. Its protein product is CASSQDLAGGLNYGQYF.

This clonotype came up many times. The CDR3 spells CASRRDRGETQYF. The CDR3 coding sequence is TGTGCCAGCAGACGCGACAGGGGAGAGACCCAGTACTTC. This chain connects TRBV7-9 to TRBJ2-5; 8 bases line up with TRBD1. Germline V lookup: CDR1 SEHNR, CDR2 FQNEAQ (reference sequence). The CDR3 sequence is 13 residues long. The ends lost 6 bases at V and 4 bases at J; junction bases unmatched: 4.

This chain connects TRBV12-3 or TRBV12-4 to TRBJ2-3; D may correspond to TRBD1 or TRBD2 (5 bases each). The CDR3 sequence is 16 residues long. Trimming shortened V by 5 bases and J by 2 bases, and 17 bases separated the two germline ends. This CDR3 is CASSLRSSGTTDTQYF. Written as DNA, the CDR3 is TGTGCCAGCAGTCTTAGATCAAGTGGGACCACAGATACGCAGTATTTT.

This clonotype was found a few times. The V gene is TRBV5-1, the J gene TRBJ2-5; D remains ambiguous. Germline V gene lookup returns CDR1 SGHRS and CDR2 YFSETQ. The CDR3 has 14 residues. V was pared by 1 base and J by 0 bases, with 7 bases between. CDR3 nucleotide sequence: TGCGCCAGCAGCTTGACGCCGTACCAAGAGACCCAGTACTTC. Amino acids: CASSLTPYQETQYF.

The chain employs TRBV6-1 and TRBJ2-5; D ambiguous. The V gene's germline CDR1 is MNHNS and CDR2 SASEGT. The CDR3 is made up of 11 amino acids. V lost 2 bases and J lost 6, with 4 bases in between. CDR3 region: CASSEPKTQYF. DNA of the CDR3: TGTGCCAGCAGTGAACCGAAGACCCAGTACTTC.

In this sample, this clonotype turned up a few times. The junction departs from germline at one end; a sequencing error may be responsible. The V and J genes are TRBV6-6 and TRBJ2-5; no reliable D call. The closer fit of TRBJ2-1 to the DNA end suggests the J call may be wrong. The CDR3 has 12 residues. Germline CDR1 reads MNHNY; CDR2 reads SVGAGI (reference sequence). The CDR3 sequence is CASTLGLNGQFF. In nucleotides, the CDR3 is TGTGCCAGCACCCTCGGCCTCAATGGGCAGTTCTTC.

This clonotype was observed a handful of times. V gene TRBV30 combines with J gene TRBJ2-3; no clear D. Germline lookup yields CDR1 GTSNPN and CDR2 SVGIG (reference sequence). V shed 0 bases and J shed 6 bases, with 7 bases lying between them. The CDR3 consists of 12 residues. Here the CDR3 reads CAWSVRHDTQYF. In nucleotides, the CDR3 is TGTGCCTGGAGTGTGAGGCACGATACGCAGTATTTT.

The chain couples TRBV7-2 to TRBJ2-3, with D perhaps TRBD2 (5 bases). The CDR3 is 13 residues long. Germline assignment: CDR1 SGHTA and CDR2 FQGNSA. Trimming removed 5 bases at V and 6 bases at J, with 12 bases between. The CDR3 protein is CASSPAGPDTQYF. The CDR3 DNA sequence: TGTGCCAGCAGCCCCGCGGGTCCGGATACGCAGTATTTT.

This clonotype was observed once. V gene TRBV7-2 combines with J gene TRBJ1-2; D remains ambiguous. Trimming pared 3 bases from V and 1 base from J, leaving 15 bases between. Germline CDR1 SGHTA, CDR2 FQGNSA. The CDR3 extends over 16 amino acids. The CDR3 spells CASSLSGVTINYGYTF. The CDR3 nucleotides read TGTGCCAGCAGCTTGAGTGGAGTGACGATTAACTATGGCTACACCTTC.

The chain couples TRBV7-8 to TRBJ1-1; the D is unclear. Trimming removed 5 bases at V and 1 base at J, with 11 bases between. The CDR3 is 14 residues long. Germline lookup yields CDR1 SGHVS and CDR2 FQNEAQ. For the CDR3, the DNA is TGTGCCAGCAGCCCAATGTCTGGGAACACTGAAGCTTTCTTT. Its protein product is CASSPMSGNTEAFF.

The chain uses TRBV7-2 and TRBJ1-4; 9 bases agree with TRBD1. This CDR3 spans 14 amino acids. Unmatched junction bases numbered 7, after V lost 6 bases and J lost 8 bases. In germline, CDR1 is SGHTA, CDR2 FQGNSA. In DNA form, the CDR3 reads TGTGCCAGCAGGCGAGACAGGGGGAGCGAAAAACTGTTTTTT. Residues: CASRRDRGSEKLFF. Full variable domain (rest looked up from reference TRBV7-2 and TRBJ1-4): GAGVSQSPSNKVTEKGKDVELRCDPISGHTALYWYRQSLGQGLEFLIYFQGNSAPDKSGLPSDRFSAERTGGSVSTLTIQRTQQEDSAVYLCASRRDRGSEKLFFGSGTQLSVL.

Remarks on this clonotype: At one of its ends the junction is not consistent with the germline gene, which may arise from a read error. The chain links TRBV7-2 to TRBJ1-5; TRBD1 matches at 12 bases. There are 17 residues in the CDR3. Germline V gives CDR1 SGHTA, CDR2 FQGNSA. DNA for the CDR3: TGTGCCAGCAGTCATCCCCCGGGGACAGGGGGCGTTCGGCCCCAACATTTT. Its protein is CASSHPPGTGGVRPQHF.

The rearrangement uses TRBV20-1 and TRBJ1-1; 7 bases fit TRBD1. The germline V gene encodes CDR1 DFQATT and CDR2 SNEGSKA (reference sequence). CDR3 length: 14 amino acids. With 3 bases clipped from V and 11 bases from J, the junction kept 15 bases outside the gene matches. CDR3 protein: CSASWTGGPTGAFF. The DNA of the CDR3 is TGCAGTGCTAGCTGGACAGGTGGGCCCACAGGGGCTTTCTTT.

The gene calls are TRBV6-5 and TRBJ2-5; the D gene is possibly TRBD1 (6 bases). The CDR3 covers 15 residues. Trimming cost V 0 bases and J 2 bases, with 10 bases left between them. CDR1 and CDR2 (germline): MNHEY, SVGAGI. The DNA of the CDR3 is TGTGCCAGCAGTTACTCGGGAAGGGGGCAAGAGACCCAGTACTTC. Its translation is CASSYSGRGQETQYF.

This clonotype appeared a few times. This chain joins TRBV5-1 and TRBJ1-2; possible D gene TRBD1, 5 bases. V shed 4 bases and J shed 9 bases, with 13 bases lying between them. Germline CDR1 SGHRS, CDR2 YFSETQ. This CDR3 has 12 residues. The CDR3 bases are TGCGCCAGCAGCCAGGGACCTACTAGCTACACCTTC. This sequence encodes CASSQGPTSYTF.

This clonotype was recorded a few times. The rearrangement uses TRBV4-2 and TRBJ2-3, with 7 positions matching TRBD1. Trimming removed 4 bases from V and 6 bases from J; junction bases left unmatched: 19. CDR3 length: 18 amino acids. Germline-derived CDR1 and CDR2 are LGHNA and YNFKEQ. The CDR3 region is CASSRLGQGEREKDTQYF. The CDR3 DNA follows: TGTGCCAGCAGCCGCCTTGGGCAGGGGGAAAGGGAGAAGGATACGCAGTATTTT.

The CDR3 nucleotides read TGCAGTGCACCGACAGGACTAAACAATGAGCAGTTCTTC. Its protein product is CSAPTGLNNEQFF. The gene calls are TRBV20-1 and TRBJ2-1; tentatively, D is TRBD1 or TRBD2 (6 bases each). Germline values: CDR1 DFQATT, CDR2 SNEGSKA (reference sequence). V shed 6 bases and J shed 5 bases, with 14 bases lying between them. The CDR3 is 13 residues long.

The chain uses TRBV12-3 or TRBV12-4 and TRBJ1-3; D not certain. The CDR3 runs 15 residues. Trimming shortened V by 2 bases and J by 0 bases, and 8 bases separated the two germline ends. CDR3 loop: CASSLIGSSGNTIYF. CDR3 DNA sequence: TGTGCCAGCAGTTTAATCGGGAGCTCTGGAAACACCATATATTTT.

The J gene is TRBJ1-2, the V gene TRBV9; D gene unclear. Germline V CDR1 and CDR2: SGDLS, YYNGEE. The CDR3 sequence is 14 residues long. Deletions cut 4 bases from V and 7 bases from J, with 17 bases between. CDR3 in DNA: TGTGCCAGCAGCATCTCGGGCACCCAGACTGGCTACACCTTC. Encoded protein: CASSISGTQTGYTF.

CDR3 region: CSAKQGLQTQYF. CDR3 nucleotide sequence: TGCAGTGCTAAACAGGGTTTACAGACCCAGTACTTC. This chain uses TRBV20-1 with TRBJ2-7; D may be TRBD1 (6 bases). The end of the DNA is better explained by TRBJ2-5, so the J call may be wrong. The germline V gene encodes CDR1 DFQATT and CDR2 SNEGSKA (reference sequence). The CDR3 contains 12 residues.

The gene calls are TRBV6-5 and TRBJ2-1, with 11 bases identical to TRBD2. Looked up from germline, CDR1 is MNHEY and CDR2 is SVGAGI. The V and J ends lost 0 bases and 5 bases, in that order; junction bases with no gene match: 6. This CDR3 comprises 17 residues. CDR3 sequence reads: CASSYSVSGGGNNEQFF. In DNA form, the CDR3 reads TGTGCCAGCAGTTACTCAGTTAGCGGGGGGGGAAACAATGAGCAGTTCTTC.

This sequence joins TRBV4-3 and TRBJ2-3; D perhaps matches TRBD2 (5 bases). The CDR3 length is 16 residues. Trimming cost V 2 bases and J 4 bases, with 16 bases left between them. CDR1 is LGHNA, CDR2 YSLEER, per germline. CDR3 residues: CASSQNPVLGSDTQYF. CDR3 DNA: TGCGCCAGCAGCCAAAATCCCGTACTAGGTTCAGATACGCAGTATTTT.